This T cell receptor beta chain was obtained from a study of cytomegalovirus exposure and HLA in healthy donors. PCR involved 60 Vbeta and 13 Jbeta primers. Method: immunoSEQ multiplex PCR; TCRdb's copy keeps in-frame clones and lacks some. This table has roughly 200,000 clones, approximately 70% appearing once. About this clone itself: Its antigen is still unknown.

Findings of the study overall: In a later analysis, HLA-associated beta chains showed higher expansion and lower generation probabilities than comparable chains. When analyzed later, a missense DCLRE1C variant was found to be linked to TCR beta V- and J-gene trimming.

The source of this sequence is a woman in her twenties or thirties in good health and CMV-seronegative. The sample consisted of PBMCs.

The CDR3 region is CASSLAGYRSSGANVLTF. The DNA for the CDR3 is TGCGCCAGCAGCTTGGCCGGTTATCGTAGCTCTGGGGCCAACGTCCTGACTTTC. This chain joins TRBV5-1 and TRBJ2-6; D gene ambiguous. Germline lookup yields CDR1 SGHRS and CDR2 YFSETQ. The CDR3 has 18 residues. V gave up 0 bases and J gave up 0 bases, with 13 bases separating them.